This T cell receptor beta chain derives from a study of beta chain features in type 1 diabetes. This clone was counted only a few times. Every isolated RNA sample was fully reverse transcribed, so sequencing captured expressed TCRB transcripts. Sequencing used immunoSEQ multiplex PCR; TCRdb keeps in-frame clones, though not all of them. The data show under 400,000 clones, over 9.5% seen once. CDR3 length: 16 amino acids. J lost 0 bases, V lost 7 bases, and 6 bases had no gene match. Germline CDR1 and CDR2: MGHDK and SYGVNS. The V gene is TRBV25-1, the J gene TRBJ2-3; the match to TRBD2 covers 11 bases. The source is a man younger than 30 in good health. The sample taken for sequencing was naive CD4+ T cells from blood. CDR3 loop: CASTEGTSGSTDTQYF. The CDR3 bases are TGTGCCAGCACCGAGGGGACTAGCGGTAGCACAGATACGCAGTATTTT.